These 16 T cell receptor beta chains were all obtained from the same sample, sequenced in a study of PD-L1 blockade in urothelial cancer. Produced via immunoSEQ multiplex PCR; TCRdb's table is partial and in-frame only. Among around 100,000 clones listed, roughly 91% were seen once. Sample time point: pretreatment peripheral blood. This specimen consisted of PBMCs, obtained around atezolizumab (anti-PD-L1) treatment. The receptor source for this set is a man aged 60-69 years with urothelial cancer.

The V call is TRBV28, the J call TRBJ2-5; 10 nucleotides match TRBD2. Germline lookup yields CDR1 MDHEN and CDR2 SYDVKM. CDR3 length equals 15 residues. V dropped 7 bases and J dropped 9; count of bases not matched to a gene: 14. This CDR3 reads CASNVRTSGLMAQYF. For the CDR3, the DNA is TGTGCCAGCAATGTAAGGACTAGCGGTCTGATGGCCCAGTACTTC.

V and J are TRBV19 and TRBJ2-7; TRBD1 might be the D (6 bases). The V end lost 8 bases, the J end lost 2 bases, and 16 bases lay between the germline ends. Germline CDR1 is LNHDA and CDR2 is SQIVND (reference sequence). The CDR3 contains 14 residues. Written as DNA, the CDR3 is TGTGCCAGTTCTTACGAACAGGGAACCTACGAGCAGTACTTC. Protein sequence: CASSYEQGTYEQYF.

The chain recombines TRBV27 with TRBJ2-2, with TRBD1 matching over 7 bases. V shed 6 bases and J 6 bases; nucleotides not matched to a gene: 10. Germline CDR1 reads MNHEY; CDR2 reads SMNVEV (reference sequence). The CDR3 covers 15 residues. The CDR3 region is CASRLQGLGAGELFF. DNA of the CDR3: TGTGCCAGCAGATTACAGGGGTTGGGGGCCGGGGAGCTGTTTTTT.

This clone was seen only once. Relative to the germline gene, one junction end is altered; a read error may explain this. Here the CDR3 reads CASREAGTGVLSGANVLTF. The CDR3 DNA reads TGTGCCAGCAGAGAAGCCGGGACAGGGGTTCTCTCTGGGGCCAACGTCCTGACTTTC. V gene TRBV6-1 combines with J gene TRBJ2-6; 10 bases fit TRBD1. Germline V gives CDR1 MNHNS, CDR2 SASEGT. The CDR3 loop spans 19 amino acids.

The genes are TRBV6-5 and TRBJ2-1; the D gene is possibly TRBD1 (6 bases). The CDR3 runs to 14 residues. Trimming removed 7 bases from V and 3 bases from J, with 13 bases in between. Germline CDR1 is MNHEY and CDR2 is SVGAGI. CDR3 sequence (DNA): TGTGCCAGCAAGGGCCAGGGGAACTACAATGAGCAGTTCTTC. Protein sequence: CASKGQGNYNEQFF.

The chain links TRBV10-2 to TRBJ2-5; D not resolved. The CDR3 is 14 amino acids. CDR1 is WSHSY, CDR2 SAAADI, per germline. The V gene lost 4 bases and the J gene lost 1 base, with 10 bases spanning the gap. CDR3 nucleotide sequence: TGCGCCAGCAGTGTCAACGGAGCCCAAGAGACCCAGTACTTC. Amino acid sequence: CASSVNGAQETQYF.

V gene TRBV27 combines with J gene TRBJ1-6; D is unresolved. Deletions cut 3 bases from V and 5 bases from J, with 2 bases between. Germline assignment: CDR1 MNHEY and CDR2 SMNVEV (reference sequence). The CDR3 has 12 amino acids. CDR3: CASSFDNSPLHF. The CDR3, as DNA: TGTGCCAGCAGTTTCGATAATTCACCCCTCCACTTT.

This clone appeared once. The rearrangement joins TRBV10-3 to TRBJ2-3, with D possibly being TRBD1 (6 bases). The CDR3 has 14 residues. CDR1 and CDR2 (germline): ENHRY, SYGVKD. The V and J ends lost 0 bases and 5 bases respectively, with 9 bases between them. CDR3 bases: TGTGCCATCAGTGAGTCGACGGGACAAGATACGCAGTATTTT. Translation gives CAISESTGQDTQYF.

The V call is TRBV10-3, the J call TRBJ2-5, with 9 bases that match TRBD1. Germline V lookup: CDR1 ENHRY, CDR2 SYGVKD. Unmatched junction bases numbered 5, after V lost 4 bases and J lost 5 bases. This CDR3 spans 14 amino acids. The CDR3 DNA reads TGTGCCATCAGTGCCGGGACAGGGTGGGAGACCCAGTACTTC. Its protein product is CAISAGTGWETQYF.

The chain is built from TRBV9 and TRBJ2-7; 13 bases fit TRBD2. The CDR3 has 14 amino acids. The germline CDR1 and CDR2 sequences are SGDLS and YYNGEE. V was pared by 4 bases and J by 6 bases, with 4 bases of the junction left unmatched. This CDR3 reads CASSTGLAGVEQYF. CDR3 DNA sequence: TGTGCCAGCAGCACTGGACTAGCGGGAGTCGAGCAGTACTTC.

The CDR3 loop reads CASSREPTSGISGANVLTF. Here the CDR3 DNA reads TGCGCCAGCAGCCGAGAGCCGACTAGCGGGATATCTGGGGCCAACGTCCTGACTTTC. The chain uses TRBV4-1 and TRBJ2-6, with 11 bases fitting TRBD2. The CDR3 runs 19 residues. Germline V gives CDR1 MGHRA, CDR2 YSYEKL. V was clipped by 4 bases and J by 1 base; unmatched bases: 9.

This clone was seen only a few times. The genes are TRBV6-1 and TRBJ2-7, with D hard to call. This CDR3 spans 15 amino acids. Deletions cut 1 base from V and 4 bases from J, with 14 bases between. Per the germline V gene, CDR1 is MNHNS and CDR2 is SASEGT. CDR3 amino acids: CASSEGPGQRYEQYF. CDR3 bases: TGTGCCAGCAGTGAAGGCCCGGGTCAACGGTACGAGCAGTACTTC.

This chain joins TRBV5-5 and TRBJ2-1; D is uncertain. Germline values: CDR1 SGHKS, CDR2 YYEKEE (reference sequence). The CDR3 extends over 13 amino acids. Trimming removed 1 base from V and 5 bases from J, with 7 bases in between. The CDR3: CASSLSLHNEQFF. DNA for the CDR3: TGTGCCAGCAGCTTGTCCCTTCACAATGAGCAGTTCTTC.

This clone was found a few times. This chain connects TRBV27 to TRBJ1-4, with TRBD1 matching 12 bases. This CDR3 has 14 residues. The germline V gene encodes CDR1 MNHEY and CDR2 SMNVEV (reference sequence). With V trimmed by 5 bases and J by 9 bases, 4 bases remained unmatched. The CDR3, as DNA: TGTGCCAGCAGTCCGGGACAGGGGGCACAAAAACTGTTTTTT. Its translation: CASSPGQGAQKLFF. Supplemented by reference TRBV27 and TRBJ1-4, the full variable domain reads EAQVTQNPRYLITVTGKKLTVTCSQNMNHEYMSWYRQDPGLGLRQIYYSMNVEVTDKGDVPEGYKVSRKEKRNFPLILESPSPNQTSLYFCASSPGQGAQKLFFGSGTQLSVL.

This CDR3 reads CAWSLSYEQYF. Here the CDR3 DNA reads TGTGCCTGGAGCCTTAGCTACGAGCAGTACTTC. The rearrangement links TRBV30 to TRBJ2-7; no firm D call. V lost 3 bases to trimming and J lost 3 bases, with 6 bases between them. The germline V gene has CDR1 GTSNPN and CDR2 SVGIG (reference sequence). The CDR3 extends over 11 amino acids.

CDR3 DNA: TGTGCCAGCAGTTTAACGAAAGTAGCGGGAGAATATGAGCAGTTCTTC. Translation: CASSLTKVAGEYEQFF. The chain carries TRBV28 and TRBJ2-1; 9 nucleotides agree with TRBD2. Germline V gene data show CDR1 as MDHEN and CDR2 as SYDVKM. CDR3 size: 16 residues. The V gene end was trimmed by 2 bases and the J gene end by 8 bases; junction bases not matched to a gene: 10.